The entry below gives a single T cell receptor (beta chain) sequence along with its context. The antigen is not known. V lost 0 bases to trimming and J lost 6 bases, with 8 bases between them. CDR1 and CDR2 from the germline V gene are SGHVS and FQNEAQ. CDR3 size: 13 residues. The data stem from a study of post-analysis software for immune sequencing data. Presence of unique molecular identifiers characterized the TCR beta cDNA libraries. MiXCR was run by TCRdb on the PCR reads, yielding one entry per CDR3 protein. There are 700,000 to 800,000 distinct CDR3 sequences in the sample; 25% to 30% occur only once, and about 0.5% lies in the top ten. Overall study results and limits: Among a few TRBV segments more frequent in patients than controls were TRBV5-6, TRBV5-1 and TRBV20-1.

This TCR came from a girl aged 10-17 years with multiple sclerosis. The sequencing sample was made of blood. The V call is TRBV7-8, the J call TRBJ1-1; D is undetermined. CDR3 amino acids: CASSLAGKSEAFF. The CDR3 DNA reads as TGTGCCAGCAGCTTAGCCGGGAAGTCTGAAGCTTTCTTT.